The clone carrying this T cell receptor (beta chain) occurred many times. This specimen comes from a study of low-dose radiotherapy and immunotherapy resistance in tumors. Study context: Over 26 weeks, cohort 2 got 1 Gy every two weeks, reaching 13 Gy. The patients were given nivolumab 240 mg every two weeks and ipilimumab 1 mg/kg every six weeks, through an intravenous route. Treatment included intravenous cyclophosphamide dosed at 200 mg/m2 every two weeks, one day before radiation and immunotherapy.

Alpha and beta chains were covered, as first-strand cDNA relied on TRAV- and TRBV-specific primers. It was with a constant-region primer and a V-primer adapter that TCRs were amplified over 20 PCR cycles. MiXCR, applied by TCRdb to the reads, yields one record per CDR3 protein. This table has roughly 56,000 distinct CDR3 sequences, 20% to 25% appearing once. Time point here: after trial treatment. The treatment is: LDRT plus nivolumab, ipilimumab, low-dose cyclophosphamide and aspirin (RACIN trial). Tumors of eligible patients were advanced, solid and lacking tumor-infiltrating lymphocytes. Between the trimmed V and J ends, which lost 4 bases and 9 bases, there was a span of 9 bases. CDR1 is KGHDR, CDR2 SFDVKD, per germline. The CDR3 has 11 amino acids.

The clonotype was recovered from a male donor with prostate cancer. Here the sequenced sample was PBMCs, taken after low-dose radiotherapy plus immunotherapy. The chain recombines TRBV24-1 with TRBJ2-7, with D possibly being TRBD1 (6 bases). Here the CDR3 reads CATSDLTGQYF. In DNA form, the CDR3 reads TGTGCCACCAGTGACCTGACAGGGCAGTACTTC.